The rows below give T cell receptor beta chains drawn from one sample of a study of cytomegalovirus exposure and HLA in healthy donors. Sequencing was performed with immunoSEQ multiplex PCR; in TCRdb, only in-frame clones are kept and a portion is missing. The table lists about 110,000 clones, less than 85% of them singletons. The sample comprised PBMCs. Receptor source: a man aged 30 to 39 in good health and CMV-seropositive. Both conserved end residues are part of each CDR3. A D gene is named only where the DNA matches it firmly. The listing skips clone size in some rows; elsewhere it reads once, few, many or a size class.

TRBJ2-3	-	TRBD2	TRBV15	TGTGCCACCAGCAGACGGGGGGAGGGAGAGAGCACAGATACGCAGTATTTT	CATSRRGEGESTDTQYF
TRBJ2-7	-	-	TRBV7-8	TGTGCCAGCAGCCCACGCATGGGAGGGGGCTCCTACGAGCAGTACTTC	CASSPRMGGGSYEQYF
TRBJ1-6	once	TRBD1	TRBV9	TGTGCCAGCAGCTTCTCCGGGACAGGGGCTTCACCCCTCCACTTT	CASSFSGTGASPLHF
TRBJ1-2	-	-	TRBV19	TGTGCCACCCGCAAACAGGGATCCGCTACCTATGGCTACACCTTC	CATRKQGSATYGYTF
TRBJ1-4	-	TRBD1	TRBV5-1	TGCGCCAGCAGCCGAGGACAGGGGGCAACTAATGAAAAACTGTTTTTT	CASSRGQGATNEKLFF
TRBJ2-3	-	-	TRBV9	TGTGCCAGCAGCGTAACCCCGGGTGCAGATACGCAGTATTTT	CASSVTPGADTQYF
TRBJ1-3	-	TRBD1	TRBV11-2	TGTGCCAGCAGCTCAATCCGGGACAGATCTGGAAACACCATATATTTT	CASSSIRDRSGNTIYF
TRBJ2-3	-	-	TRBV11-2	TGTGCCAGCAGCTCAGAGACAGGTGGCACAGATACGCAGTATTTT	CASSSETGGTDTQYF
TRBJ2-5	once	TRBD2	TRBV15	TGTGCCACCAGCAGAGAGAGCGGGGGGGCAGAGACCCAGTACTTC	CATSRESGGAETQYF
TRBJ1-6	-	TRBD1	TRBV28	TGTGCCAGCAGCCCTCGGGACAGGGATAATTCACCCCTCCACTTT	CASSPRDRDNSPLHF
TRBJ1-1	-	-	TRBV6-5	TGTGCCAGCAGTTACTCGCCAGGGGCGCAAACTGAAGCTTTCTTT	CASSYSPGAQTEAFF
TRBJ2-5	once	TRBD2	TRBV2	TGTGCCAACCCTCCCGGGCGGGGGGAGGAGACCCAGTACTTC	CANPPGRGEETQYF
TRBJ1-4	-	-	TRBV4-1	TGCGCCAGCAGCCACCCGACAGGTCCCACAACTAATGAAAAACTGTTTTTT	CASSHPTGPTTNEKLFF
TRBJ2-1	-	TRBD1	TRBV7-9	TGTGCCAGCAGCCTCGAGAGAACGACAGGGGCACGTAATGGTGAGCAGTTCTTC	CASSLERTTGARNGEQFF
TRBJ1-1	once	-	TRBV5-4	TGTGCCAGCAGCAACTCCCGGGGATCCACTGAAGCTTTCTTT	CASSNSRGSTEAFF
TRBJ1-2	once	-	TRBV11-2	TGTGCCAGCAGCTTAGTGCGGGGGGCGAATGGCTATGGCTACACCTTC	CASSLVRGANGYGYTF
TRBJ2-7	-	-	TRBV14	TGTGCCAGCAGCCAAGCGACAGGCTCCTACGAGCAGTACTTC	CASSQATGSYEQYF
TRBJ1-2	-	TRBD1	TRBV2	TGTGCCAGAGACAGGGGGCATGGCTATGGCTACACCTTC	CARDRGHGYGYTF
TRBJ2-7	-	-	TRBV2	TGTGCCAGCTCGGGCTCCTACGAGCAGTACTTC	CASSGSYEQYF
TRBJ1-4	-	-	TRBV6-5	TGTGCCAGCAGTTCCGGCCGCGGGGGGGAAAAACTGTTTTTT	CASSSGRGGEKLFF
TRBJ2-7	-	-	TRBV4-3	TGCGCCAGCAGCCAAGATCGAGCGACCTCCTACGAGCAGTACTTC	CASSQDRATSYEQYF
TRBJ2-1	-	-	TRBV10-1	TGCGCCAGCAGTCCTCTTGGAGGGGTTGACAATGAGCAGTTCTTC	CASSPLGGVDNEQFF
TRBJ2-2	-	-	TRBV28	TGTGCCAGCAGTTTAAGTAGCGGGGAGCTGTTTTTT	CASSLSSGELFF
TRBJ2-7	once	TRBD1	TRBV7-2	TGTGCCAGCAGCCGAAACCCCGGGACAGTAGGCGAGCAGTACTTC	CASSRNPGTVGEQYF
TRBJ1-2	few	-	TRBV9	TGTGCCAGCAGCGAGCGGGGGGGAGGCTACACCTTC	CASSERGGGYTF
TRBJ2-7	-	-	TRBV5-1	TGCGCCAGCAGCACCGAGCGACTATACGAGCAGTACTTC	CASSTERLYEQYF
TRBJ1-6	-	-	TRBV5-4	TGTGCCAGCAGCGACGTTGGGCCCACAGGGTACTCACCCCTCCACTTT	CASSDVGPTGYSPLHF
TRBJ1-5	few	-	TRBV7-2	TGTGCCAGCAGCTTAGGAGGGTATCAGCCCCAGCATTTT	CASSLGGYQPQHF
TRBJ2-7	-	-	TRBV6-1	TGTGCCAGCAGCGCGGGACAGAACCTCTACGAGCAGTACTTC	CASSAGQNLYEQYF
TRBJ2-1	-	-	TRBV7-9	TGTGCCAGCAGCTTAGGAGCGGACGAGCAGTTCTTC	CASSLGADEQFF
TRBJ2-1	-	TRBD2	TRBV9	TGTGCCAGCAGCGCAGCGGGGGCCTACAATGAGCAGTTCTTC	CASSAAGAYNEQFF
TRBJ2-5	-	TRBD2	TRBV19	TGTGCCAGTTCCAGGACTAGCGGGGGTTTCGAGACCCAGTACTTC	CASSRTSGGFETQYF
TRBJ2-3	-	-	TRBV11-1	TGTGCCAGCACCCTATGGGGCGGTGGCACAGATACGCAGTATTTT	CASTLWGGGTDTQYF
TRBJ2-3	-	TRBD2	TRBV7-6	TGTGCCAGCAGCTTATTAGCGGGGGGGGGCACAGATACGCAGTATTTT	CASSLLAGGGTDTQYF
TRBJ2-7	-	TRBD1	TRBV4-1	TGCGTCAGCAGCCACCCCACCGGGACAGGGAGGGGGTCCTCCTACGAGCAGTACTTC	CVSSHPTGTGRGSSYEQYF
TRBJ2-1	few	TRBD2	TRBV11-2	TGTGCCAGCAGCTTTAGCCCTAGCGGTGAGCAGTTCTTC	CASSFSPSGEQFF